This TCR beta chain is drawn from a study of control samples from healthy donors and cancer patients. Sequenced by immunoSEQ multiplex PCR; TCRdb stores in-frame clones only, minus some. The profile shows around 67,000 clones, over 85% of them singletons. The TCR comes from a man between 60 and 70 years old with colorectal cancer. The sample was PBMCs.

The CDR3 sequence is CASSFGDVGGEQYF. CDR3 in DNA: TGTGCCAGCAGCTTTGGGGACGTGGGCGGCGAGCAGTACTTC. The genes are TRBV7-2 and TRBJ2-7; either TRBD1 or TRBD2 may fit D (5 bases each). The germline CDR1 and CDR2 sequences are SGHTA and FQGNSA. V was clipped by 3 bases and J by 6 bases, with 15 bases between them. This CDR3 region has 14 residues.